This note documents a single TCR beta chain sequence. The sample originates from a study of blood T cell repertoires in COVID-19. Across the whole study: Donors in the United States, Italy and Spain gave samples during acute or convalescent COVID-19. PBMCs, B-cell-depleted T cells, or T cells were the source of the cDNA or gDNA that made up the material.

Germline V lookup: CDR1 MNHEY, CDR2 SVGAGI. This CDR3 has 13 amino acids. Trimming removed 8 bases from V and 4 bases from J; junction bases left unmatched: 2. Per the study methods: Nucleated cell number was recorded as an estimate derived from reference gene primer amplification. Sequencing used immunoSEQ multiplex PCR; TCRdb keeps in-frame clones, though not all of them. V and J calls and clone size come straight from that table; D and trimming were deduced from the DNA. The sample consists of 120,000 or so clones, 65% to 80% of them appearing once. This receptor was obtained from a man aged 50-59 years with acute or convalescent COVID-19. The genes are TRBV6-5 and TRBJ1-5; 10 nucleotides agree with TRBD1. Sequenced material: peripheral blood. The CDR3 region is CASGGQGNQPQHF. As DNA, the CDR3 is TGTGCCAGCGGGGGACAGGGGAATCAGCCCCAGCATTTT.